The present entry profiles one T cell receptor (beta chain) with its context. The entry originates in a study of shared clonotypes between healthy human individuals. Study-wide context: The plates for each donor numbered three CD4 naive, three CD4 memory, two CD8 naive and one CD8 memory.

V was clipped by 0 bases and J by 0 bases, with 12 bases between them. This CDR3 has 16 residues. Germline V gene lookup returns CDR1 SGHKS and CDR2 YYEKEE (reference sequence). Running of the assay took place at deep level. In replicate PCRs of sorted subsets, roughly 200 ng DNA, approximately 32,000 T cell genomes, was used. Only in-frame clones appear in the TCRdb table, and some are missing; sequencing was by immunoSEQ multiplex PCR. This table holds roughly 2 million clones, over 85% found once. The TCR originated in a man aged 18-30 years in good health. The chain uses TRBV5-5 and TRBJ1-1; the D gene is possibly TRBD1 (5 bases). The sample taken for sequencing was naive CD4+ T cells sorted from blood. Subset indicated: CD45RA+ positively selected. The CDR3 DNA follows: TGTGCCAGCAGCTTGGGAACACCGGGGGTGAACACTGAAGCTTTCTTT. Translation gives CASSLGTPGVNTEAFF.